This T cell receptor beta chain was found in a study of PD-1 blockade in classical Hodgkin lymphoma. Notes on the study in general: There was a significant rise in CD4+ TCR diversity by C4D1, with no such rise for CD8+.

This CDR3 is built from 13 residues. CDR1 MGHRA and CDR2 YSYEKL come from the germline V gene. Trimming pared 4 bases from V and 4 bases from J, leaving 10 bases between. Generated by immunoSEQ multiplex PCR, the TCRdb table keeps only in-frame clones and is missing some. Of about 12,000 clones listed, about 91% were seen once; the top ten hold roughly a tenth. Every patient had relapsed following autologous stem cell transplantation, and cohorts differed in brentuximab vedotin exposure. As concerns this clone: No antigen is known for it.

V gene TRBV4-1 combines with J gene TRBJ1-1, with D uncertain. The clonotype was recovered from a human donor with classical Hodgkin lymphoma. The source material was peripheral blood mononuclear cells (PBMCs), sampled at baseline. This CDR3 reads CASSPPPGTEAFF. CDR3 in DNA: TGCGCCAGCAGCCCCCCACCGGGCACTGAAGCTTTCTTT.